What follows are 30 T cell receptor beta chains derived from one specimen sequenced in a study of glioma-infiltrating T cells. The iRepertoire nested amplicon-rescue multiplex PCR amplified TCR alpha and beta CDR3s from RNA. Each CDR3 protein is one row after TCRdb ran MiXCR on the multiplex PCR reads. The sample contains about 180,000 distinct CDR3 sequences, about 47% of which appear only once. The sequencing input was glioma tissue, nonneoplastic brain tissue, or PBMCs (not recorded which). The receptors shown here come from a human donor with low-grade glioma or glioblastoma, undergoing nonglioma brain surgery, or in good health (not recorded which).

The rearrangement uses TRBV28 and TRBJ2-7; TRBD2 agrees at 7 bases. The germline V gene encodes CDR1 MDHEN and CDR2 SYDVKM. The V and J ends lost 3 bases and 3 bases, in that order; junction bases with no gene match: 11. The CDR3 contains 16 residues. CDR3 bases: TGTGCCAGCAGTTTTTATACGACTAGCCGGAACTACGAGCAGTACTTC. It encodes CASSFYTTSRNYEQYF.

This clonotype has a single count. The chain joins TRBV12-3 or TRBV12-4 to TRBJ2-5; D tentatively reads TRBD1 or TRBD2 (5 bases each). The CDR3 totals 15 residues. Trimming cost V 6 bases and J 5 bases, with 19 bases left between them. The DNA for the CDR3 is TGTGCCAGCAGCCTGGGGACCGAAGTACGGGAGACCCAGTACTTC. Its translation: CASSLGTEVRETQYF.

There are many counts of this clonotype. The CDR3 region is CASKVTKNTEAFF. The DNA of the CDR3 is TGTGCCAGTAAGGTCACGAAGAACACTGAAGCTTTCTTT. The rearrangement links TRBV19 to TRBJ1-1; no firm D call. Germline V lookup: CDR1 LNHDA, CDR2 SQIVND (reference sequence). This CDR3 region has 13 residues. V dropped 7 bases and J dropped 1 base, with 10 bases sitting between them.

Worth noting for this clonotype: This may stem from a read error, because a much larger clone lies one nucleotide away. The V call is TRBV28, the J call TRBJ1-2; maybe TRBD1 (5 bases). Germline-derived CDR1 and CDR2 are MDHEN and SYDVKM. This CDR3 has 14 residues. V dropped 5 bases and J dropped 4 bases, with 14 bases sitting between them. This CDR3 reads CASSAPTTVYGYTF. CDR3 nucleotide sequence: TGTGCCAGCAGTGCACCGACGACAGTCTATGGCTACACCTTC.

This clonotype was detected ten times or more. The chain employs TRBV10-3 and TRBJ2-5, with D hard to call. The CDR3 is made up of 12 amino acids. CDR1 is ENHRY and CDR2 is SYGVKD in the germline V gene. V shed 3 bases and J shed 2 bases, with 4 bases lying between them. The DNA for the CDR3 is TGTGCCATCAGTGACGGACAAGAGACCCAGTACTTC. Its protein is CAISDGQETQYF.

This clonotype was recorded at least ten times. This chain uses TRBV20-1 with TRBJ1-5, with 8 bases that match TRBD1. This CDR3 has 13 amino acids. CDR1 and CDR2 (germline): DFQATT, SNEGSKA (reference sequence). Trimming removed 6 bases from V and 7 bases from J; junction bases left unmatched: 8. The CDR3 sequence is CSAGQASGQPQHF. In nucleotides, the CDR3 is TGCAGTGCGGGACAGGCCTCGGGACAGCCCCAGCATTTT.

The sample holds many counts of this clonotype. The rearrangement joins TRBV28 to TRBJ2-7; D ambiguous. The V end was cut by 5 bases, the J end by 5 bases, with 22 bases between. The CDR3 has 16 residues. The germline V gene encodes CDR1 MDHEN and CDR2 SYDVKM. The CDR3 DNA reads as TGTGCCAGCAGTATACCCCACAGCTTAAGGAAGGACGAGCAGTACTTC. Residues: CASSIPHSLRKDEQYF.

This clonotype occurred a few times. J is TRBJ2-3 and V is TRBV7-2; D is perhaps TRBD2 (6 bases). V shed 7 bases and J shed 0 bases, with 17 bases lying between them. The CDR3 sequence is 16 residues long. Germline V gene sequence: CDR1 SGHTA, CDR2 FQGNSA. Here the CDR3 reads CASNLDLGLSTDTQYF. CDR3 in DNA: TGTGCCAGCAATCTAGACCTGGGACTGAGCACAGATACGCAGTATTTT.

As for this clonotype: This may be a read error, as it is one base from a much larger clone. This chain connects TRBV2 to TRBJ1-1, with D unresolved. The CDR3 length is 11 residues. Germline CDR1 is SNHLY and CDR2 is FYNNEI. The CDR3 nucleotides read TGTGCCAGCTTAACGAACAATGAAGCTTTCTTT. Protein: CASLTNNEAFF.

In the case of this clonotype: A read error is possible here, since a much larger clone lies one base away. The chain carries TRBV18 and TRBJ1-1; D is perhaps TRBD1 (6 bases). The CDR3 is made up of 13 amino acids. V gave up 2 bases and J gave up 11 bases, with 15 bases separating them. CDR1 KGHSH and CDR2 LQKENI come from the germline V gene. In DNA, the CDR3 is TGTGCCAGCTCACCAAGGGACATGGACGATGCTTTCTTT. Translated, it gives CASSPRDMDDAFF.

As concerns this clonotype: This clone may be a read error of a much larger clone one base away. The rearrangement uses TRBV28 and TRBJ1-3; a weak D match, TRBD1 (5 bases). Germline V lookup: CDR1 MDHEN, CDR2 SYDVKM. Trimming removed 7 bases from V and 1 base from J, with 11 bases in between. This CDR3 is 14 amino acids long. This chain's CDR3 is CASILGGSGNTIYF. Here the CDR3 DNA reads TGTGCCAGCATCCTGGGGGGTTCTGGAAACACCATATATTTT.

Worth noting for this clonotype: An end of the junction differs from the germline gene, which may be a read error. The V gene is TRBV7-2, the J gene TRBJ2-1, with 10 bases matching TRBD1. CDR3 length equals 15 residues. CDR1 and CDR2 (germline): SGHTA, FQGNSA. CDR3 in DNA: TGTGCCAGCAACACGGGACAGGGGATTTCCAATGAGCATTTCTTC. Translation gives CASNTGQGISNEHFF.

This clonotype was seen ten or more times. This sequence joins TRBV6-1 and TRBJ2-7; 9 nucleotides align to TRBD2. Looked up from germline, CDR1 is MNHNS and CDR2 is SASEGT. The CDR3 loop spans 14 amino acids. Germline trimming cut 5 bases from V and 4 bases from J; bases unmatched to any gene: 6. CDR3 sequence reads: CASSQAGGPYEQYF. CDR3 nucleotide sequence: TGTGCCAGCAGTCAGGCGGGAGGGCCATACGAGCAGTACTTC.

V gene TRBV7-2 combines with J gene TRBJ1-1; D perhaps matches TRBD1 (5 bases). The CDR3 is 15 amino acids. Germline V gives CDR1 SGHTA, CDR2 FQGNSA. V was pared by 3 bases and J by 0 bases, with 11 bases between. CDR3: CASSLAGRMNTEAFF. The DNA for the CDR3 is TGTGCCAGCAGCTTGGCGGGACGTATGAACACTGAAGCTTTCTTT. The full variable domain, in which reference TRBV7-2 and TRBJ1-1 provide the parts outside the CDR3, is GAGVSQSPSNKVTEKGKDVELRCDPISGHTALYWYRQSLGQGLEFLIYFQGNSAPDKSGLPSDRFSAERTGGSVSTLTIQRTQQEDSAVYLCASSLAGRMNTEAFFGQGTRLTVV.

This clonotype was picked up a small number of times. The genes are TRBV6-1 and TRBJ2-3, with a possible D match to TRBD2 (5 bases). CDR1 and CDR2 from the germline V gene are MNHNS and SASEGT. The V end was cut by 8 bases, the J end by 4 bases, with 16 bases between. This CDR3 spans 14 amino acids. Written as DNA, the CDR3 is TGTGCCAGCGTTGGAGCGGAATACGCAGATACGCAGTATTTT. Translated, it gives CASVGAEYADTQYF.

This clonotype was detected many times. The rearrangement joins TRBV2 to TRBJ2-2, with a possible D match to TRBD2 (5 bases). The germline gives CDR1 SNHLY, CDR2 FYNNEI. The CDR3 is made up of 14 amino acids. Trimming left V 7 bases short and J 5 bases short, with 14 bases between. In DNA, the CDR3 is TGTGCCAGCAACAAATTAGGACTGACCGGGGAGCTGTTTTTT. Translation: CASNKLGLTGELFF.

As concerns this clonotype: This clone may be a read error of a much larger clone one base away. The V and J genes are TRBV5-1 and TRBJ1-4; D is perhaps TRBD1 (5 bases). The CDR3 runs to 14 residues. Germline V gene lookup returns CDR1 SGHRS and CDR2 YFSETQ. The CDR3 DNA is TGCGCCAGCAGCTTTCAGGGTGCTTGGGAAAAACTGCTTTTT. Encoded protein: CASSFQGAWEKLLF.

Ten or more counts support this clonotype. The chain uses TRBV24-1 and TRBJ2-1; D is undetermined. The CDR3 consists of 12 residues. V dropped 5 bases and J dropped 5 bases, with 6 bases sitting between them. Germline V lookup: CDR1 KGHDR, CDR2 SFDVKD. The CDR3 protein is CATSAYNNEQFF. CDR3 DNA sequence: TGTGCCACCAGTGCGTACAACAATGAGCAGTTCTTC.

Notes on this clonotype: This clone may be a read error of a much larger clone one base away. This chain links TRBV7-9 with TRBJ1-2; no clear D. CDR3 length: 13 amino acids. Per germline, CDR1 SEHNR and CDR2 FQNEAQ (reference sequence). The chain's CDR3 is CAISLANSYGYTF. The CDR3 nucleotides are TGTGCCATCAGCTTAGCTAATAGCTATGGCTACACCTTC.

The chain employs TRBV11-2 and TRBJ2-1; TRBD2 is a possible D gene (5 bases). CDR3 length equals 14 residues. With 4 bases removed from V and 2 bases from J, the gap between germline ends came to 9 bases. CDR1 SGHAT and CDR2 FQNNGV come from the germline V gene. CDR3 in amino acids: CASSSDSPYNEQFF. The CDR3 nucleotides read TGTGCCAGCAGCTCGGACTCCCCCTACAATGAGCAGTTCTTC.

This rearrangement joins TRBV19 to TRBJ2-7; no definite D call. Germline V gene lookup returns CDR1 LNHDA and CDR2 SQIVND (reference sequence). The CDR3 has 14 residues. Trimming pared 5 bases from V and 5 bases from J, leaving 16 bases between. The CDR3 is CASSVPWLSNEQYF. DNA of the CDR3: TGTGCCAGTAGTGTGCCCTGGCTATCGAACGAGCAGTACTTC.

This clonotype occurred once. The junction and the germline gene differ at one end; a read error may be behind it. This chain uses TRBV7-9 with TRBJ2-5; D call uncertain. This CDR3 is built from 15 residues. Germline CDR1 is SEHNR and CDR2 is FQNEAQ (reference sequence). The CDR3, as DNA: TGTGCCAGCAGCTTAAGTATGAACCCCGAAGAGACCGAGTACTTC. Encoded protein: CASSLSMNPEETEYF.

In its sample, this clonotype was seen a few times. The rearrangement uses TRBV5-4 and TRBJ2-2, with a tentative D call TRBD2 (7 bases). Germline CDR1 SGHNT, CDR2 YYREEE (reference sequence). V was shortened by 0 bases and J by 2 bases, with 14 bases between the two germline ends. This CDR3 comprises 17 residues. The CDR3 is CASSLDPAGQNTGELFF. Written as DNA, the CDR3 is TGTGCCAGCAGCTTGGATCCAGCGGGACAAAACACCGGGGAGCTGTTTTTT.

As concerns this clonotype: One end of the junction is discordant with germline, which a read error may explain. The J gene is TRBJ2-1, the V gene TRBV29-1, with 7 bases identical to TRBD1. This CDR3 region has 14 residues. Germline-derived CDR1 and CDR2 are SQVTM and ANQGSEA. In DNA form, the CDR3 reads TGCAGCGTTGAAGAAGGGGGCTCCTACAATGAGCAGCTCTTC. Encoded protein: CSVEEGGSYNEQLF.

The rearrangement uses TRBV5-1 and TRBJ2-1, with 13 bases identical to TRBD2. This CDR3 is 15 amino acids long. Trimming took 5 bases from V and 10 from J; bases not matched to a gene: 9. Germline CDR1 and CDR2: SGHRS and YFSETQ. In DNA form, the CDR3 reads TGCGCCAGCAGTTCCGGACTAGCGGGAGCGGTGGAGCAGTTCTTC. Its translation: CASSSGLAGAVEQFF.

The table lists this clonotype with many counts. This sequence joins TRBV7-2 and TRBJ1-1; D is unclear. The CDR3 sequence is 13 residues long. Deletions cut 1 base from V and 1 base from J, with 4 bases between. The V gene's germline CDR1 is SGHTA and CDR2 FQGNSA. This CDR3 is CASSLVWNTEAFF. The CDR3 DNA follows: TGTGCCAGCAGCTTAGTGTGGAACACTGAAGCTTTCTTT.

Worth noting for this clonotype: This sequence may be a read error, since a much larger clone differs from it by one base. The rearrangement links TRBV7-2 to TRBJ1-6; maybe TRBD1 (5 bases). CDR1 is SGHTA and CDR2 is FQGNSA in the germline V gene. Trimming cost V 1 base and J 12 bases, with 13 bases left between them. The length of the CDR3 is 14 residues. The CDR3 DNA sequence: TGTGCCAGCAGCTTAGAGGGCAGGGATTTACCCCTCCACTTT. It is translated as CASSLEGRDLPLHF.

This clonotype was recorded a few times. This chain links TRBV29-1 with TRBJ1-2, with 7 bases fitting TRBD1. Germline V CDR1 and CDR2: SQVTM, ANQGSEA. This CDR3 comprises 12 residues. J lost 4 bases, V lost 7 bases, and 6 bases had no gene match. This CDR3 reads CSGGQDRYGYTF. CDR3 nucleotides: TGCAGCGGAGGACAGGACCGCTATGGCTACACCTTC.

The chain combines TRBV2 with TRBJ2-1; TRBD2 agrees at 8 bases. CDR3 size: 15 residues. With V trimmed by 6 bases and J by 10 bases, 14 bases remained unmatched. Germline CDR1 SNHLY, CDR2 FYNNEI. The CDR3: CASSEGTSRGREQFF. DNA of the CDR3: TGTGCCAGCAGCGAGGGGACTAGTCGGGGTAGAGAGCAGTTCTTC.

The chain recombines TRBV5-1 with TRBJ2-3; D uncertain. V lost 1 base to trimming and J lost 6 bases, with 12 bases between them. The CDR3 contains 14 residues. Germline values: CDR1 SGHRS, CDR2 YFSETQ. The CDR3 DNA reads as TGCGCCAGCAGCTTGCGGCCGGGTGCGGATACGCAGTATTTT. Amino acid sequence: CASSLRPGADTQYF.